The 20 T cell receptor beta chains below come from one sample, sequenced in a study of T cells in Graves' hyperthyroidism and ophthalmopathy. What was amplified from RNA transcripts were TCR beta CDR3 regions. The primer set for the first-round RT-PCR of the TCR CDR3 was HTBI. One entry per CDR3 protein results from TCRdb running MiXCR on the multiplex PCR reads. The repertoire holds approximately 590,000 distinct CDR3 sequences, with 15% to 19% as singletons. Specimen: blood. The receptors were gathered from a woman aged 25 to 39 with Graves' hyperthyroidism.

Here the CDR3 reads CASSLQGVTYEQYF. The CDR3 DNA reads as TGTGCCAGCAGTTTACAGGGGGTTACCTACGAGCAGTACTTC. The V and J genes are TRBV6-2 or TRBV6-3 and TRBJ2-7; 8 nucleotides align to TRBD1. CDR1 and CDR2 from the germline V gene are MNHEY and SVGEGT. V trimming: 4 bases; J trimming: 2 bases; junction bases outside the gene matches: 4. The length of the CDR3 is 14 residues.

The rearrangement joins TRBV20-1 to TRBJ1-1; D may be TRBD1 (5 bases). The CDR3 spans 13 residues. V was trimmed by 4 bases and J by 1 base, leaving 10 bases between them. The V gene's germline CDR1 is DFQATT and CDR2 SNEGSKA (reference sequence). CDR3 DNA sequence: TGCAGTGCTACGGGACGGACGAACACTGAAGCTTTCTTT. This translates into CSATGRTNTEAFF.

There are a few counts of this clonotype. The chain is built from TRBV7-9 and TRBJ2-2; 7 nucleotides align to TRBD1. Trimming took 7 bases from V and 2 from J; bases not matched to a gene: 7. This CDR3 contains 15 residues. Per the germline V gene, CDR1 is SEHNR and CDR2 is FQNEAQ (reference sequence). The CDR3 coding sequence is TGTGCCAGCACCCGGACAGGCGATAACACCGGGGAGCTGTTTTTT. Its translation: CASTRTGDNTGELFF.

This sequence joins TRBV20-1 and TRBJ2-1; TRBD2 agrees at 7 bases. The last part of the DNA fits TRBJ2-7 better; the J call may be wrong. The CDR3 is 15 residues long. Germline CDR1 DFQATT, CDR2 SNEGSKA (reference sequence). The CDR3 DNA sequence: TGCAGTGCTAGAGGGGCTAGCGGAGCCTACAATGAGCAGTACTTC. Amino acid sequence: CSARGASGAYNEQYF.

The chain joins TRBV2 to TRBJ2-6, with 13 bases that match TRBD2. CDR1 and CDR2 from the germline V gene are SNHLY and FYNNEI. After removal of 6 bases from V and 2 bases from J, the junction contained 1 base not matched to a gene. The CDR3 is 16 amino acids. The CDR3 sequence is CASSGLAGAGANVLTF. The CDR3 nucleotides read TGTGCCAGCAGCGGACTAGCGGGAGCTGGGGCCAACGTCCTGACTTTC.

Many counts were recorded for this clonotype. This chain connects TRBV2 to TRBJ1-5; a weak D match, TRBD1 (6 bases). Germline values: CDR1 SNHLY, CDR2 FYNNEI. The CDR3 length is 15 residues. Trimming cost V 3 bases and J 2 bases, with 11 bases left between them. The CDR3 nucleotides are TGTGCCAGCAGTGAGGACAGCCTCGGCAATCAGCCCCAGCATTTT. This translates into CASSEDSLGNQPQHF.

This clonotype appeared a few times. The rearrangement joins TRBV9 to TRBJ2-3; TRBD1 is a possible D gene (6 bases). V gave up 4 bases and J gave up 5 bases, with 17 bases separating them. CDR3 size: 15 residues. The germline gives CDR1 SGDLS, CDR2 YYNGEE. The CDR3 coding sequence is TGTGCCAGCAGCTCAGGGGTGAGTGCGCAAGATACGCAGTATTTT. It encodes CASSSGVSAQDTQYF. Full variable domain (missing parts from reference TRBV9 and TRBJ2-3): DSGVTQTPKHLITATGQRVTLRCSPRSGDLSVYWYQQSLDQGLQFLIQYYNGEERAKGNILERFSAQQFPDLHSELNLSSLELGDSALYFCASSSGVSAQDTQYFGPGTRLTVL.

This clonotype was recorded many times. This chain's CDR3 is CASSQESLGLAGTGELFF. The CDR3 nucleotides are TGCGCCAGCAGCCAAGAGTCTCTGGGACTAGCGGGCACCGGGGAGCTGTTTTTT. V gene TRBV4-3 combines with J gene TRBJ2-2, with TRBD2 matching 12 bases. V trimming: 0 bases; J trimming: 4 bases; junction bases outside the gene matches: 6. CDR3 length equals 18 residues. Germline V gene sequence: CDR1 LGHNA, CDR2 YSLEER.

This clonotype came up a few times. V is TRBV28 and J is TRBJ2-3; 12 nucleotides line up with TRBD2. The CDR3 loop spans 19 amino acids. The ends lost 8 bases at V and 5 bases at J; junction bases unmatched: 20. Germline V gives CDR1 MDHEN, CDR2 SYDVKM. The CDR3 is CASRFPPRGVLAGGDTQYF. The CDR3, as DNA: TGTGCCAGCCGATTCCCCCCACGGGGGGTACTAGCGGGAGGAGATACGCAGTATTTT.

This clonotype was seen only a few times. The V and J genes are TRBV19 and TRBJ2-3, with D uncertain. The V gene lost 3 bases and the J gene lost 4 bases, with 11 bases spanning the gap. Germline V gene sequence: CDR1 LNHDA, CDR2 SQIVND (reference sequence). There are 14 residues in the CDR3. This chain's CDR3 is CASSIAPFADTQYF. The CDR3 DNA reads TGTGCCAGTAGTATCGCCCCGTTCGCAGATACGCAGTATTTT.

This clonotype was counted a few times. The chain combines TRBV6-1 with TRBJ2-7, with TRBD1 identical over 7 bases. CDR3 size: 13 residues. Germline values: CDR1 MNHNS, CDR2 SASEGT. V trimming: 6 bases; J trimming: 6 bases; junction bases outside the gene matches: 8. The CDR3 coding sequence is TGTGCCAGCAGCTCGGGACAGACCAGCGAGCAGTACTTC. Translating gives CASSSGQTSEQYF.

This rearrangement joins TRBV28 to TRBJ2-1, with a weak D call TRBD1 (6 bases). This CDR3 contains 15 residues. Germline CDR1 MDHEN, CDR2 SYDVKM. V was cut by 6 bases and J by 4 bases, with 16 bases left in between. The CDR3 DNA reads as TGTGCCAGCAGCCTAATAGACAGGCTGTACAATGAGCAGTTCTTC. Amino acids: CASSLIDRLYNEQFF.

This clonotype was seen repeatedly, ten times or more. The V and J genes are TRBV3-1 and TRBJ2-7, with unresolved D. With 3 bases removed from V and 0 bases from J, the gap between germline ends came to 6 bases. Per the germline V gene, CDR1 is LGHDT and CDR2 is YNNKEL (reference sequence). The length of the CDR3 is 13 residues. In DNA, the CDR3 is TGTGCCAGCAGCCACGCGGCCTCCTACGAGCAGTACTTC. This encodes CASSHAASYEQYF.

The J gene is TRBJ2-6, the V gene TRBV20-1, with D unclear. CDR1 is DFQATT and CDR2 is SNEGSKA in the germline V gene (reference sequence). CDR3 length: 15 amino acids. V lost 2 bases to trimming and J lost 0 bases, with 8 bases between them. This CDR3 is CSARPPGSGANVLTF. CDR3 DNA sequence: TGCAGTGCTAGACCTCCGGGCTCTGGGGCCAACGTCCTGACTTTC.

This clonotype was counted ten times or more. V gene TRBV15 combines with J gene TRBJ2-1, with unresolved D. CDR3 length equals 17 residues. Germline loops: CDR1 LNHNV, CDR2 YYDKDF (reference sequence). Trimming shortened V by 2 bases and J by 5 bases, and 19 bases separated the two germline ends. In DNA, the CDR3 is TGTGCCACCAGCAGACGTAACATGGGCGGTGTGGACAATGAGCAGTTCTTC. Protein: CATSRRNMGGVDNEQFF.

This clonotype was counted ten times or more. This chain links TRBV7-9 with TRBJ2-2; 7 nucleotides match TRBD2. Germline trimming cut 6 bases from V and 7 bases from J; bases unmatched to any gene: 8. In germline, CDR1 is SEHNR, CDR2 FQNEAQ (reference sequence). There are 14 residues in the CDR3. The CDR3 spells CASRSRRENGELFF. The CDR3 DNA reads TGTGCCAGCAGGTCCCGGCGGGAGAACGGGGAGCTGTTTTTT. The full variable domain, completed using reference TRBV7-9 and TRBJ2-2, is DTGVSQNPRHKITKRGQNVTFRCDPISEHNRLYWYRQTLGQGPEFLTYFQNEAQLEKSRLLSDRFSAERPKGSFSTLEIQRTEQGDSAMYLCASRSRRENGELFFGEGSRLTVL.

This clonotype was seen ten or more times. This chain joins TRBV7-3 and TRBJ2-1; perhaps TRBD2 as D (6 bases). The CDR3 totals 15 residues. Germline CDR1 SGHTA, CDR2 FQGTGA. V lost 2 bases to trimming and J lost 4 bases, with 12 bases between them. The CDR3 spells CASSLAAGPYNEQFF. DNA for the CDR3: TGTGCCAGCAGCTTAGCGGCGGGACCATACAATGAGCAGTTCTTC.

The V gene is TRBV6-4, the J gene TRBJ2-1; 11 bases line up with TRBD2. Germline trimming cut 5 bases from V and 8 bases from J; bases unmatched to any gene: 8. The CDR3 spans 15 residues. Germline V lookup: CDR1 MRHNA, CDR2 SNTAGT. The DNA of the CDR3 is TGTGCCAGCAGTATAGCGGGAGGGCCGTGGGATGAGCAGTTCTTC. This sequence encodes CASSIAGGPWDEQFF.

The rearrangement joins TRBV6-2 or TRBV6-3 to TRBJ2-7; tentative D call: TRBD2 (5 bases). Germline lookup yields CDR1 MNHEY and CDR2 SVGEGT. Trimming left V 0 bases short and J 0 bases short, with 9 bases between. This CDR3 contains 15 residues. The CDR3 bases are TGTGCCAGCAGTTACTCTAGGACTTTCTCCTACGAGCAGTACTTC. Encoded protein: CASSYSRTFSYEQYF.

This clonotype was detected ten times or more. The chain combines TRBV7-3 with TRBJ2-7, with D hard to call. Germline V gene sequence: CDR1 SGHTA, CDR2 FQGTGA. The CDR3 runs 16 residues. Trimming shortened V by 2 bases and J by 2 bases, and 16 bases separated the two germline ends. CDR3 sequence reads: CASSLGISRPAYEQYF. CDR3 bases: TGTGCCAGCAGCTTAGGGATTTCCCGGCCCGCCTACGAGCAGTACTTC. Full variable domain (outside the CDR3, taken from reference TRBV7-3 and TRBJ2-7): GAGVSQTPSNKVTEKGKYVELRCDPISGHTALYWYRQSLGQGPEFLIYFQGTGAADDSGLPNDRFFAVRPEGSVSTLKIQRTERGDSAVYLCASSLGISRPAYEQYFGPGTRLTVT.